These 21 T cell receptor beta chains were sequenced from one sample in a study of cytomegalovirus exposure and HLA in healthy donors. Primers: 60 Vbeta forward and 13 Jbeta reverse. The repertoire was sequenced with immunoSEQ multiplex PCR; TCRdb's copy has only in-frame clones and lacks some. The profile shows under 100,000 clones, around four fifths of them singletons. Sequencing used PBMCs. The receptors were sampled from a boy between 10 and 17 years old in good health and CMV-seronegative.

The chain recombines TRBV30 with TRBJ1-5, with 8 bases identical to TRBD1. From germline, CDR1 is GTSNPN and CDR2 SVGIG (reference sequence). Unmatched junction bases numbered 9, after V lost 0 bases and J lost 14 bases. The CDR3 extends over 13 amino acids. The CDR3 region is CAWSVQGAVVKHF. In DNA form, the CDR3 reads TGTGCCTGGAGTGTCCAGGGGGCTGTAGTAAAGCATTTT.

The chain combines TRBV5-1 with TRBJ1-2; D is unclear. Germline values: CDR1 SGHRS, CDR2 YFSETQ. This CDR3 region has 15 residues. V lost 0 bases to trimming and J lost 4 bases, with 13 bases between them. In DNA, the CDR3 is TGCGCCAGCAGCTTGGTAGCCCACGATTCCTATGGCTACACCTTC. Translated: CASSLVAHDSYGYTF.

The genes are TRBV7-2 and TRBJ2-2; 15 bases agree with TRBD2. Trimming took 5 bases from V and 6 from J; bases not matched to a gene: 4. CDR3 length: 16 amino acids. Per the germline V gene, CDR1 is SGHTA and CDR2 is FQGNSA. CDR3 sequence: CASSPGLAGGPGELFF. CDR3 DNA sequence: TGTGCCAGCAGCCCTGGACTAGCGGGGGGGCCCGGGGAGCTGTTTTTT.

The chain employs TRBV29-1 and TRBJ1-1, with 12 bases matching TRBD1. This CDR3 has 16 amino acids. The germline CDR1 and CDR2 sequences are SQVTM and ANQGSEA. The junction had 13 bases not matched to a gene; V was cut back by 1 base and J by 10 bases. The CDR3 spells CSVEGRDRGRLGAAFF. In DNA form, the CDR3 reads TGCAGCGTTGAAGGACGGGACAGGGGGCGGTTGGGCGCAGCTTTCTTT.

The rearrangement joins TRBV30 to TRBJ1-1, with a weak D call TRBD1 (6 bases). Germline loops: CDR1 GTSNPN, CDR2 SVGIG (reference sequence). The CDR3 runs 14 residues. V was pared by 5 bases and J by 3 bases, with 16 bases between. CDR3 sequence: CAWDQGIRDTEAFF. CDR3 nucleotides: TGTGCCTGGGATCAGGGGATAAGAGACACTGAAGCTTTCTTT. The full variable domain, with the rest looked up from reference TRBV30 and TRBJ1-1, is SQTIHQWPATLVQPVGSPLSLECTVEGTSNPNLYWYRQAAGRGLQLLFYSVGIGQISSEVPQNLSASRPQDRQFILSSKKLLLSDSGFYLCAWDQGIRDTEAFFGQGTRLTVV.

The CDR3 bases are TGTGCCAGTAGTATCCGACCGGGACAGGGGGCTTACGAGCAGTACTTC. Translating it yields CASSIRPGQGAYEQYF. This chain connects TRBV19 to TRBJ2-7; the match to TRBD1 covers 12 bases. V lost 3 bases, J lost 4 bases, and 7 bases stayed unmatched. The CDR3 loop spans 16 amino acids. Germline values: CDR1 LNHDA, CDR2 SQIVND (reference sequence).

The chain couples TRBV6-5 to TRBJ2-7; 7 bases line up with TRBD1. V was pared by 6 bases and J by 6 bases, with 11 bases of the junction left unmatched. Germline V gene data show CDR1 as MNHEY and CDR2 as SVGAGI. This CDR3 contains 14 residues. The CDR3 DNA reads TGTGCCAGCAGCAATGACAGGGTGCAGGGCGAGCAGTACTTC. Protein: CASSNDRVQGEQYF.

CDR3 sequence (DNA): TGTGCCACCAGCGTACGCGGATTCAATGAGCAGTTCTTC. Translated: CATSVRGFNEQFF. The chain is built from TRBV15 and TRBJ2-1; D is uncertain. Germline V gene lookup returns CDR1 LNHNV and CDR2 YYDKDF (reference sequence). The CDR3 loop spans 13 amino acids. Between the trimmed V and J ends, which lost 5 bases and 6 bases, there was a span of 11 bases.

The rearrangement links TRBV28 to TRBJ2-7, with 9 bases that match TRBD1. Germline CDR1 and CDR2: MDHEN and SYDVKM. V lost 8 bases to trimming and J lost 2 bases; unmatched junction nucleotides: 7. The CDR3 runs 14 residues. CDR3 DNA sequence: TGTGCCAGCGGAACGGGACAGGGCGCCTACGAGCAGTACTTC. Protein sequence: CASGTGQGAYEQYF.

The J gene is TRBJ1-2, the V gene TRBV5-6, with unresolved D. V was shortened by 3 bases and J by 9 bases, with 24 bases between the two germline ends. Per germline, CDR1 SGHDT and CDR2 YYEEEE. This CDR3 region has 16 residues. In nucleotides, the CDR3 is TGTGCCAGCAGCTCCCCCTCTATGGCGAACCCGGGGAGCTACACCTTC. Translated, it gives CASSSPSMANPGSYTF.

The chain has TRBV5-1 and TRBJ2-1; TRBD1 might be the D (5 bases). CDR1 is SGHRS and CDR2 is YFSETQ in the germline V gene. The CDR3 runs to 14 residues. The V gene lost 1 base and the J gene lost 8 bases, with 13 bases spanning the gap. CDR3 region: CASSLRGPQDEQFF. CDR3 DNA: TGCGCCAGCAGCTTGAGGGGCCCGCAGGATGAGCAGTTCTTC. Full variable domain (remainder filled in from reference TRBV5-1 and TRBJ2-1): KAGVTQTPRYLIKTRGQQVTLSCSPISGHRSVSWYQQTPGQGLQFLFEYFSETQRNKGNFPGRFSGRQFSNSRSEMNVSTLELGDSALYLCASSLRGPQDEQFFGPGTRLTVL.

The genes are TRBV19 and TRBJ1-1; TRBD1 agrees at 7 bases. J was trimmed by 1 base and V by 6 bases; bases with no gene match: 11. Germline V gene data show CDR1 as LNHDA and CDR2 as SQIVND (reference sequence). The CDR3 runs 16 residues. CDR3 in DNA: TGTGCCAGTAGGCTATGGGACAGTGAGACGAACACTGAAGCTTTCTTT. Its translation is CASRLWDSETNTEAFF.

This clone has more than one count but fewer than ten. The chain joins TRBV9 to TRBJ1-6; maybe TRBD1 (6 bases). From germline, CDR1 is SGDLS and CDR2 YYNGEE. V dropped 8 bases and J dropped 3 bases, with 15 bases sitting between them. This CDR3 has 15 residues. CDR3 DNA: TGTGCCAGTCGGGGGGAGGGGGGCTATAATTCACCCCTCCACTTT. Protein product: CASRGEGGYNSPLHF.

V and J are TRBV7-9 and TRBJ2-7; D is undetermined. CDR1 is SEHNR, CDR2 FQNEAQ, per germline (reference sequence). Trimming left V 2 bases short and J 0 bases short, with 8 bases between. The CDR3 runs to 14 residues. The CDR3 loop is CASSLSQSSYEQYF. CDR3 DNA: TGTGCCAGCAGCTTATCACAGAGCTCCTACGAGCAGTACTTC.

This clone occurred a few times. The chain joins TRBV6-4 to TRBJ2-3; D might be TRBD2 (6 bases). The CDR3 is 14 amino acids. V lost 6 bases, J lost 6 bases, and 16 bases lay in between. Germline loops: CDR1 MRHNA, CDR2 SNTAGT. The CDR3 DNA reads as TGTGCCAGCAGCCCACGGGGGAGCTGGGATACGCAGTATTTT. The encoded protein is CASSPRGSWDTQYF.

V and J are TRBV7-2 and TRBJ1-5; 7 bases match TRBD1. This CDR3 has 14 amino acids. The ends lost 0 bases at V and 6 bases at J; junction bases unmatched: 2. Per germline, CDR1 SGHTA and CDR2 FQGNSA. The CDR3 DNA reads TGTGCCAGCAGCTTAGCAGGGGGCGGTCAGCCCCAGCATTTT. Its translation: CASSLAGGGQPQHF.

Points on this clone: This sample includes further DNA sequences coding for the same CDR3. This chain connects TRBV30 to TRBJ1-1; D is undetermined. The CDR3 totals 12 residues. Germline CDR1 is GTSNPN and CDR2 is SVGIG (reference sequence). With 0 bases removed from V and 4 bases from J, the gap between germline ends came to 6 bases. For the CDR3, the DNA is TGTGCCTGGAGTGTACGGGGCACTGAAGCTTTCTTT. Translating gives CAWSVRGTEAFF.

The V and J genes are TRBV30 and TRBJ2-7, with D perhaps TRBD2 (5 bases). Germline-derived CDR1 and CDR2 are GTSNPN and SVGIG (reference sequence). The V end was cut by 0 bases, the J end by 3 bases, with 15 bases between. There are 15 residues in the CDR3. The CDR3 DNA reads as TGTGCCTGGAGTGTACTTCCGGGGATGGGCTACGAGCAGTACTTC. It encodes CAWSVLPGMGYEQYF. Full variable domain (missing parts from reference TRBV30 and TRBJ2-7): SQTIHQWPATLVQPVGSPLSLECTVEGTSNPNLYWYRQAAGRGLQLLFYSVGIGQISSEVPQNLSASRPQDRQFILSSKKLLLSDSGFYLCAWSVLPGMGYEQYFGPGTRLTVT.

The V call is TRBV6-1, the J call TRBJ1-2; D unresolved. Trimming cost V 5 bases and J 0 bases, with 10 bases left between them. Germline-derived CDR1 and CDR2 are MNHNS and SASEGT. The CDR3 consists of 14 residues. CDR3 nucleotides: TGTGCCAGCAGTCGTGCAGAAGCTAACTATGGCTACACCTTC. Amino acid sequence: CASSRAEANYGYTF.

V usage is TRBV7-8 and J usage is TRBJ2-5, with 8 positions matching TRBD1. The CDR3 consists of 14 residues. CDR1 is SGHVS, CDR2 FQNEAQ, per germline. With V trimmed by 3 bases and J by 4 bases, 4 bases remained unmatched. The chain's CDR3 is CASSLTGVGETQYF. The DNA for the CDR3 is TGTGCCAGCAGCTTGACAGGGGTGGGAGAGACCCAGTACTTC.

This chain uses TRBV7-6 with TRBJ2-1; perhaps TRBD1 as D (6 bases). Per the germline V gene, CDR1 is SGHVS and CDR2 is FNYEAQ. This CDR3 region has 14 residues. Trimming pared 5 bases from V and 10 bases from J, leaving 18 bases between. In nucleotides, the CDR3 is TGTGCCAGCAGCCCCAGCAGGGGTCTTGACGAGCAGTTCTTC. It encodes CASSPSRGLDEQFF.